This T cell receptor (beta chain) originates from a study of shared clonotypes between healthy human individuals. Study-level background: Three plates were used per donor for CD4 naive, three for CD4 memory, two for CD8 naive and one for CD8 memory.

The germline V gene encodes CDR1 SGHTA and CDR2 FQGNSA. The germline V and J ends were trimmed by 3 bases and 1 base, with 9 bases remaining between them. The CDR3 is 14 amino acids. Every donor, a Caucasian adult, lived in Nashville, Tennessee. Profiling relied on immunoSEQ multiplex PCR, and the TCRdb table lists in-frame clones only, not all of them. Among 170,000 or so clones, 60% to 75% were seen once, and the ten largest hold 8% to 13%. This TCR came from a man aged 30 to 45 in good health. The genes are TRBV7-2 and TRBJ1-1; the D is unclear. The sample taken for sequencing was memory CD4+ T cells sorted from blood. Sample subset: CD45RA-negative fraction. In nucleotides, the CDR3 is TGTGCCAGCAGCTTGACGGCAGCGAACACTGAAGCTTTCTTT. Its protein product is CASSLTAANTEAFF.